This T cell receptor beta chain is drawn from a study of beta chain features in type 1 diabetes. Study conclusions and caveats: TCRB CDR3s were moderately but significantly shorter in Type 1 diabetes patients in all four CD4+ subsets. Patients' naive, central memory and regulatory TCRB repertoires appeared more alike than those of healthy donors.

The whole isolated RNA underwent reverse transcription, so sequencing captured expressed TCRB transcripts. The protocol was immunoSEQ multiplex PCR, while the TCRdb copy is restricted to in-frame clones and leaves out a portion. The sample holds under 450,000 clones; approximately 14% are singletons and the top ten take roughly 0.038%. In regard to this clone: Its antigen is undetermined.

The germline CDR1 and CDR2 sequences are SGHNT and YENEEA. The CDR3 contains 14 residues. Trimming stripped 5 bases from V and 7 bases from J, with 15 bases between. The sample comprised naive CD4+ T cells from blood. The receptor was isolated from a man aged 30 to 39 in good health. The chain links TRBV11-3 to TRBJ1-5; D is perhaps TRBD1 (6 bases). CDR3 in amino acids: CASSLQGSGQPQHF. The DNA for the CDR3 is TGTGCCAGCAGCCTACAGGGTAGCGGGCAGCCCCAGCATTTT.